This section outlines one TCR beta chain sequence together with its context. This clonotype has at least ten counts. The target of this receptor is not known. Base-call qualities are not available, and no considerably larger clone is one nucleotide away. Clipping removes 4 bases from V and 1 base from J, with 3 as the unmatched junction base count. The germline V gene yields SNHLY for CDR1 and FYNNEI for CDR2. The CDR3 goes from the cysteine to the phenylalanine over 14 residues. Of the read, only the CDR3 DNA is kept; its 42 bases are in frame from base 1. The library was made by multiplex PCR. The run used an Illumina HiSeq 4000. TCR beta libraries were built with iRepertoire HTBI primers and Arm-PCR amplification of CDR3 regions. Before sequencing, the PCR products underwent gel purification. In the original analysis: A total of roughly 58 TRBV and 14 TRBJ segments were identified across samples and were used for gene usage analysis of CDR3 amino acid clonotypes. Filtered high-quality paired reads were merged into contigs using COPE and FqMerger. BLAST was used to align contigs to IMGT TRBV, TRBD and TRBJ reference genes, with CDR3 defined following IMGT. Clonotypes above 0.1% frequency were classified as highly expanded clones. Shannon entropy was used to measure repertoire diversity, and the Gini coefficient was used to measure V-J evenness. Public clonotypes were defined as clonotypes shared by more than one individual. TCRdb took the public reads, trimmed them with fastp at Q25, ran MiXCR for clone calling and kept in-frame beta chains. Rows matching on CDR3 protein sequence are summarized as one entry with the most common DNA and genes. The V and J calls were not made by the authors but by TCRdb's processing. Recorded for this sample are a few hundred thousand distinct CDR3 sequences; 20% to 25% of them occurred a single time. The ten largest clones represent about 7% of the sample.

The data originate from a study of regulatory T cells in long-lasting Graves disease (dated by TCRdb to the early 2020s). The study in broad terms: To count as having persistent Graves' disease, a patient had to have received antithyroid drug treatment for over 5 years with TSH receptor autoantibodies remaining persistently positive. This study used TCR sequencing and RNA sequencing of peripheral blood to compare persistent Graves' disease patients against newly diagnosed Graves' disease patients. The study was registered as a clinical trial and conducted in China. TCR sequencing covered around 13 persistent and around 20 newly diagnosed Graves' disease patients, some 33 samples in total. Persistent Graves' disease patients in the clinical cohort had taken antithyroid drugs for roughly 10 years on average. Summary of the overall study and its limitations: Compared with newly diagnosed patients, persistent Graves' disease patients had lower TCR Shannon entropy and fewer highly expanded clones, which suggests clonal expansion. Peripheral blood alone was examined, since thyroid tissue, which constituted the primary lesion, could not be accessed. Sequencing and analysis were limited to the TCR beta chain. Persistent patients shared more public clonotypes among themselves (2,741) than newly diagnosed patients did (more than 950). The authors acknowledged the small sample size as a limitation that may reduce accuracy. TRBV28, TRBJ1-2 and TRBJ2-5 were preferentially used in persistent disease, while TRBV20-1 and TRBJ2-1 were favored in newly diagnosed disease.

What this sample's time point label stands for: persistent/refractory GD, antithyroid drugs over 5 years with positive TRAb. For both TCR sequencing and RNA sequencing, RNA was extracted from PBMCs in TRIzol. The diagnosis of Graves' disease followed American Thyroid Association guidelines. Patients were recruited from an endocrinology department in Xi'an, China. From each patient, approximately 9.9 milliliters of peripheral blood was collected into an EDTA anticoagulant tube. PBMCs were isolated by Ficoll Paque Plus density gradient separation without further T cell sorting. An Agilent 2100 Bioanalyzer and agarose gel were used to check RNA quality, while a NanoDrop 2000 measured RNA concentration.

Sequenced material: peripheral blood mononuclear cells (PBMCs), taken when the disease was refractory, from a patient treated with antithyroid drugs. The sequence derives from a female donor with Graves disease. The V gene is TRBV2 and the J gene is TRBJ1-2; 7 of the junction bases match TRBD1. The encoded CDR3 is CASSGRDSNYGYTF. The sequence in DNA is TGTGCCAGCAGTGGGAGGGACAGTAACTATGGCTACACCTTC.